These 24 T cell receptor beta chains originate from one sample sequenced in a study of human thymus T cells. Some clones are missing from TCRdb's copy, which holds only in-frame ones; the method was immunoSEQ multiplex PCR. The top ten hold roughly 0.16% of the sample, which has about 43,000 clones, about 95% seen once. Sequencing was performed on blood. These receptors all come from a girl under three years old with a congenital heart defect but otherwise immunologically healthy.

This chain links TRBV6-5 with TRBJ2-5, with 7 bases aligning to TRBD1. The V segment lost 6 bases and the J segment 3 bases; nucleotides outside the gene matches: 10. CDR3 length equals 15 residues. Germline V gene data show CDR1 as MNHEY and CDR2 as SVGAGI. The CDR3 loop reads CASSRPMTGKETQYF. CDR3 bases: TGTGCCAGCAGCAGACCCATGACAGGGAAAGAGACCCAGTACTTC.

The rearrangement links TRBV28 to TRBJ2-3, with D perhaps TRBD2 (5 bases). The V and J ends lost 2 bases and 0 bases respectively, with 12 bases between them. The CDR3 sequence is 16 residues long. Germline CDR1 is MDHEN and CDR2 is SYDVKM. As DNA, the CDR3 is TGTGCCAGCAGTTTAGTAGCGCTCCGTAGCACAGATACGCAGTATTTT. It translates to CASSLVALRSTDTQYF.

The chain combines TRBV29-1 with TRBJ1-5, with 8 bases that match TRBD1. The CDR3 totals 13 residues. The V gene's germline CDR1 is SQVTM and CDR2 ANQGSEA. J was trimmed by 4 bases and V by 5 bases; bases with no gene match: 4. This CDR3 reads CSVRTGTNQPQHF. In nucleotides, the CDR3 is TGCAGCGTTAGGACAGGGACGAATCAGCCCCAGCATTTT.

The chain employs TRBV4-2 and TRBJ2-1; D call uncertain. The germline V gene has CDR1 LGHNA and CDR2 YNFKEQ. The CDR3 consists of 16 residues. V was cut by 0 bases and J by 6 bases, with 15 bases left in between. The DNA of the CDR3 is TGTGCCAGCAGCCAAGATGGAACTTCTCCACGCAATGAGCAGTTCTTC. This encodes CASSQDGTSPRNEQFF.

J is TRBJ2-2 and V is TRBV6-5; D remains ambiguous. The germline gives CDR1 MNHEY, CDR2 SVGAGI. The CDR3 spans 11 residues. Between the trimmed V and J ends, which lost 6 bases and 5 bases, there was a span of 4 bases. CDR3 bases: TGTGCCAGCAGCTTTACCGGGGAGCTGTTTTTT. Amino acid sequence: CASSFTGELFF.

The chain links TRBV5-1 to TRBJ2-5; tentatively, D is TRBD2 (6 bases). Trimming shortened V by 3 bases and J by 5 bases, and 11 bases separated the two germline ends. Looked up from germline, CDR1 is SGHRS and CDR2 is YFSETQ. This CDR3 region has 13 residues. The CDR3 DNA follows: TGCGCCAGCAGCTCTAGCGTGGGGGAGACCCAGTACTTC. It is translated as CASSSSVGETQYF.

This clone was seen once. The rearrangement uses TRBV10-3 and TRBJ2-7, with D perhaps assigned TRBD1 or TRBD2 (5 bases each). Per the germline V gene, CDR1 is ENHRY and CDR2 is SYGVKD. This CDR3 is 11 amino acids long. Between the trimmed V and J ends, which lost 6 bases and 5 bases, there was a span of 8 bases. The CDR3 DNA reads TGTGCCATCAGGAGGGGCAACGAGCAGTACTTC. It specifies CAIRRGNEQYF.

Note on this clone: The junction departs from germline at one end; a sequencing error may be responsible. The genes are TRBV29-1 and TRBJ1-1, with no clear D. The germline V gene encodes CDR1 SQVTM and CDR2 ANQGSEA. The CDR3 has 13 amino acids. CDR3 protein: CSAEPGLNTEAFF. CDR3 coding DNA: TGCAGCGCTGAACCGGGTCTGAACACTGAAGCTTTCTTT.

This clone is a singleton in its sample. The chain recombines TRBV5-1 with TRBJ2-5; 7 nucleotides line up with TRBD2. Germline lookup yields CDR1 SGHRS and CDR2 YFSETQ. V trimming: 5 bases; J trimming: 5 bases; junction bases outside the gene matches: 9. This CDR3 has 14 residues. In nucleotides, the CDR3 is TGCGCCAGCAGGGTGAGGGAGGGCCCCGAGACCCAGTACTTC. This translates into CASRVREGPETQYF.

CDR3 amino acids: CASSIEGGFGTGELFF. The CDR3 DNA is TGTGCCAGTAGTATAGAGGGAGGGTTTGGGACCGGGGAGCTGTTTTTT. The chain carries TRBV19 and TRBJ2-2, with 7 nucleotides matching TRBD2. V gave up 0 bases and J gave up 5 bases; unmatched junction bases: 6. Germline V lookup: CDR1 LNHDA, CDR2 SQIVND (reference sequence). There are 16 residues in the CDR3.

The CDR3 region is CASSVVAGGPDEQFF. Written as DNA, the CDR3 is TGTGCCAGCAGCGTAGTAGCGGGAGGGCCGGATGAGCAGTTCTTC. The V and J genes are TRBV9 and TRBJ2-1; 11 bases agree with TRBD2. This CDR3 spans 15 amino acids. After removal of 0 bases from V and 8 bases from J, the junction contained 4 bases not matched to a gene. CDR1 and CDR2 (germline): SGDLS, YYNGEE.

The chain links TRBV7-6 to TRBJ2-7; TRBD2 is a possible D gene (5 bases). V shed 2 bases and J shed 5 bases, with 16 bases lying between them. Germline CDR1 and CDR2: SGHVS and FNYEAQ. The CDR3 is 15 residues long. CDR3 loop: CASSLSRGLPDEQYF. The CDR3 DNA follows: TGTGCCAGCAGCTTATCCCGGGGTCTTCCTGACGAGCAGTACTTC. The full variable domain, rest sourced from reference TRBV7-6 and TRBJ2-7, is GAGVSQSPRYKVTKRGQDVALRCDPISGHVSLYWYRQALGQGPEFLTYFNYEAQQDKSGLPNDRFSAERPEGSISTLTIQRTEQRDSAMYRCASSLSRGLPDEQYFGPGTRLTVT.

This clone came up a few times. The CDR3 nucleotides read TGTGCCAGCAGTCCGAACAGGGTGGCTCAGCCCCAGCATTTT. It specifies CASSPNRVAQPQHF. The chain carries TRBV6-1 and TRBJ1-5; tentative D call: TRBD1 (6 bases). This CDR3 spans 14 amino acids. The V and J ends lost 5 bases and 6 bases respectively, with 14 bases between them. CDR1 and CDR2 (germline): MNHNS, SASEGT.

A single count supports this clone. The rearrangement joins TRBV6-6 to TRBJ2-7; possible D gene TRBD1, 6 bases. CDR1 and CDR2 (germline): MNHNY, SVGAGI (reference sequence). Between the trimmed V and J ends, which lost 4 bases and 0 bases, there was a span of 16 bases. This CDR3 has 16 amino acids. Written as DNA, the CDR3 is TGTGCCAGCAGTTCATTCGGGACAAAGCCCTCCTACGAGCAGTACTTC. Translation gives CASSSFGTKPSYEQYF.

DNA for the CDR3: TGTGCCAGTAGCCGGGAGGGGAACACCGGGGAGCTGTTTTTT. This translates into CASSREGNTGELFF. The genes are TRBV19 and TRBJ2-2, with 8 bases aligning to TRBD2. The CDR3 is made up of 14 amino acids. V shed 6 bases, J shed 1 base, and the junction held 1 base outside the gene matches. Germline V gene lookup returns CDR1 LNHDA and CDR2 SQIVND (reference sequence).

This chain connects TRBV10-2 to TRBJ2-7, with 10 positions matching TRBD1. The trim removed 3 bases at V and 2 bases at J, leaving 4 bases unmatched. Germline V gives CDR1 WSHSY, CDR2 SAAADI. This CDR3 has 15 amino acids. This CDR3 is CASSDLDRGPYEQYF. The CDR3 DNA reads TGCGCCAGCAGTGATCTAGACAGGGGGCCCTACGAGCAGTACTTC.

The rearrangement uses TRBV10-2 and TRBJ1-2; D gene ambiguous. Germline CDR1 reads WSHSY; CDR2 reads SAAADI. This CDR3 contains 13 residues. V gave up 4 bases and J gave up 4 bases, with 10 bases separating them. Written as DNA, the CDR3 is TGCGCCAGCAGTGTTAAGGGTGGCTATGGCTACACCTTC. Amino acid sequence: CASSVKGGYGYTF.

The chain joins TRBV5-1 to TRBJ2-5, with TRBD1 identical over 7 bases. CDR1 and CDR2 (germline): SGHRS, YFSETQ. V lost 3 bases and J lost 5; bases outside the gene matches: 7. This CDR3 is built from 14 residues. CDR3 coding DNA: TGCGCCAGCAGCTACGACAGGGTCAGGGAGACCCAGTACTTC. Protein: CASSYDRVRETQYF.

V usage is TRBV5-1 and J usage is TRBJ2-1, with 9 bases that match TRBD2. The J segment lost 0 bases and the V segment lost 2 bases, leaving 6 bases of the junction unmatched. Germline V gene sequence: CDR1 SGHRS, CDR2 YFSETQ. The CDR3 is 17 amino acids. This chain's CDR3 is CASSFPAGGSSYNEQFF. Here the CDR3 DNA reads TGCGCCAGCAGCTTCCCAGCGGGAGGAAGCTCCTACAATGAGCAGTTCTTC.

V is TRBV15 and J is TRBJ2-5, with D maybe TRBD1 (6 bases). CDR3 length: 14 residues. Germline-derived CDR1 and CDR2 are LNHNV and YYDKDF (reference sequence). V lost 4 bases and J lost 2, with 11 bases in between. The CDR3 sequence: CATSTGTPQETQYF. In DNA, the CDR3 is TGTGCCACCAGCACGGGGACACCTCAAGAGACCCAGTACTTC. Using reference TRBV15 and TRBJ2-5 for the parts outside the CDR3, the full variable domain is DAMVIQNPRYQVTQFGKPVTLSCSQTLNHNVMYWYQQKSSQAPKLLFHYYDKDFNNEADTPDNFQSRRPNTSFCFLDIRSPGLGDTAMYLCATSTGTPQETQYFGPGTRLLVL.

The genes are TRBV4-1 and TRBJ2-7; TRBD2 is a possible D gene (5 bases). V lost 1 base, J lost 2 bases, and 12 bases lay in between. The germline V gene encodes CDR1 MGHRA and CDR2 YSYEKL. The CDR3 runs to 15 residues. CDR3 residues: CASSQALSGAYEQYF. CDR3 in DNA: TGCGCCAGCAGCCAAGCCCTAAGCGGAGCCTACGAGCAGTACTTC.

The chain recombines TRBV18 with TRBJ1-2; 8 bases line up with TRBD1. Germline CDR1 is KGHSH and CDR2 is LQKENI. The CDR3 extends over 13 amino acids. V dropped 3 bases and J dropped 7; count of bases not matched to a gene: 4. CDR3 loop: CASSPTGDGGYTF. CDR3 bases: TGTGCCAGCTCACCGACAGGGGATGGTGGCTACACCTTC.

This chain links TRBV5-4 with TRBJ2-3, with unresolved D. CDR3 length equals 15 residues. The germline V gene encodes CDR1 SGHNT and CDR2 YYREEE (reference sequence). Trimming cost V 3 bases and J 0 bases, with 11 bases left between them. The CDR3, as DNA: TGTGCCAGCAGCTCCGCCGGCGGTAGCACAGATACGCAGTATTTT. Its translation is CASSSAGGSTDTQYF. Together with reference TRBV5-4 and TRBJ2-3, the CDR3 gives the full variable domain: ETGVTQSPTHLIKTRGQQVTLRCSSQSGHNTVSWYQQALGQGPQFIFQYYREEENGRGNFPPRFSGLQFPNYSSELNVNALELDDSALYLCASSSAGGSTDTQYFGPGTRLTVL.

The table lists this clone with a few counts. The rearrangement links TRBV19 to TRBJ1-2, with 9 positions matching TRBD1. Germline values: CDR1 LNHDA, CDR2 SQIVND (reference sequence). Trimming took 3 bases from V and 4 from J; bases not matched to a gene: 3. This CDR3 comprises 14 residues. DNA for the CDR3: TGTGCCAGTAGTATGGACAGGGGCGGCTATGGCTACACCTTC. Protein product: CASSMDRGGYGYTF.